The 23 T cell receptor beta chains presented below share a single source sample, sequenced in a study of T cells in Graves' hyperthyroidism and ophthalmopathy. RNA transcripts gave rise to amplified TCR beta CDR3 regions. Initially, a first-round RT-PCR of the TCR CDR3 employed the HTBI primer set. TCRdb used MiXCR to reprocess the multiplex PCR reads, holding one entry per CDR3 protein. Among under 400,000 distinct CDR3 sequences listed, 15% to 20% were seen once. Sequenced: blood. The receptors here all came from a woman aged 45-60 years with Graves' hyperthyroidism.

This clonotype has ten or more counts. The chain joins TRBV6-1 to TRBJ1-6; D remains ambiguous. The germline CDR1 and CDR2 sequences are MNHNS and SASEGT. V lost 4 bases, J lost 10 bases, and 14 bases lay in between. The CDR3 loop spans 14 amino acids. The chain's CDR3 is CASSGTETVSPLHF. DNA of the CDR3: TGTGCCAGCAGTGGGACCGAGACTGTCTCACCCCTCCACTTT.

As concerns this clonotype: One junction end disagrees with the germline gene, perhaps due to a read error. The chain employs TRBV6-2 or TRBV6-3 and TRBJ2-5, with D tentatively TRBD2 (7 bases). The germline gives CDR1 MNHEY, CDR2 SVGEGT. This CDR3 is built from 13 residues. CDR3 nucleotide sequence: TGTGCCAGTGGGAGGGGGGGCCCGGAGACCCAGTGCTTC. Translation gives CASGRGGPETQCF.

This sequence joins TRBV5-6 and TRBJ2-1; D remains unclear. Looked up from germline, CDR1 is SGHDT and CDR2 is YYEEEE. V gave up 1 base and J gave up 8 bases, with 13 bases separating them. This CDR3 has 14 residues. CDR3: CASSLYVASHEQFF. In nucleotides, the CDR3 is TGTGCCAGCAGCTTGTACGTGGCCTCCCATGAGCAGTTCTTC.

This clonotype was counted ten times or more. This sequence joins TRBV2 and TRBJ2-3, with TRBD2 as a possible D gene (6 bases). The CDR3 covers 14 residues. The germline V and J ends were trimmed by 8 bases and 1 base, with 13 bases remaining between them. Per the germline V gene, CDR1 is SNHLY and CDR2 is FYNNEI. CDR3 sequence reads: CASGGSRGTDTQYF. CDR3 bases: TGTGCCAGCGGGGGGAGTAGGGGCACAGATACGCAGTATTTT. Supplemented by reference TRBV2 and TRBJ2-3, the full variable domain reads EPEVTQTPSHQVTQMGQEVILRCVPISNHLYFYWYRQILGQKVEFLVSFYNNEISEKSEIFDDQFSVERPDGSNFTLKIRSTKLEDSAMYFCASGGSRGTDTQYFGPGTRLTVL.

On this clonotype itself: A much larger clone sits a single nucleotide away, making a read error possible. The chain couples TRBV7-2 to TRBJ2-5; 11 nucleotides agree with TRBD2. Germline CDR1 reads SGHTA; CDR2 reads FQGNSA. V gave up 4 bases and J gave up 5 bases; unmatched junction bases: 18. CDR3 length equals 19 residues. The CDR3 DNA follows: TGTGCCAGCAGCTACCCCGTATCGGGACTAGCGGCCCCCAGGGAGACCCAGTACTTC. This gives the protein CASSYPVSGLAAPRETQYF.

The chain uses TRBV5-1 and TRBJ2-1; no clear D gene. Trimming took off 1 base at V and 5 bases at J, with 10 bases between the two ends. From germline, CDR1 is SGHRS and CDR2 YFSETQ. The CDR3 has 14 amino acids. The CDR3 reads CASSLKPDHNEQFF. The DNA of the CDR3 is TGCGCCAGCAGCTTGAAACCAGACCACAATGAGCAGTTCTTC.

This clonotype showed up just a few times. The J gene is TRBJ2-5, the V gene TRBV12-3 or TRBV12-4, with TRBD1 identical over 8 bases. This CDR3 contains 16 residues. The V gene end was trimmed by 7 bases and the J gene end by 5 bases; junction bases not matched to a gene: 15. CDR3 sequence reads: CASTDRVLGLTETQYF. In nucleotides, the CDR3 is TGTGCCAGCACGGACAGGGTACTGGGTCTTACCGAGACCCAGTACTTC.

Concerning this clonotype: A much larger clone differs from this one at a single base, so this may be a read error. V is TRBV7-3 and J is TRBJ2-7; D may be TRBD1 (5 bases). V was cut by 10 bases and J by 4 bases, with 20 bases left in between. In germline, CDR1 is SGHTA, CDR2 FQGTGA. The length of the CDR3 is 14 residues. CDR3 in amino acids: CAIRTLGAEYEQYF. CDR3 DNA sequence: TGTGCCATCAGGACCCTAGGGGCGGAGTACGAGCAGTACTTC.

The chain employs TRBV6-5 and TRBJ2-1; 9 bases agree with TRBD2. The junction had 8 bases not matched to a gene; V was cut back by 2 bases and J by 12 bases. This CDR3 has 14 residues. Germline CDR1 and CDR2: MNHEY and SVGAGI. CDR3 protein: CASSYAGGREGQFF. The DNA for the CDR3 is TGTGCCAGCAGTTACGCCGGGGGGCGGGAGGGGCAGTTCTTC.

This chain connects TRBV7-9 to TRBJ2-2; 10 positions match TRBD1. Germline V gives CDR1 SEHNR, CDR2 FQNEAQ (reference sequence). V trimming: 5 bases; J trimming: 4 bases; junction bases outside the gene matches: 7. CDR3 length: 16 residues. The CDR3 here is CASSPGQGRGTGELFF. DNA for the CDR3: TGTGCCAGCAGCCCGGGACAGGGGCGAGGCACCGGGGAGCTGTTTTTT.

This clonotype was observed a few times. The chain is built from TRBV2 and TRBJ2-4, with no clear D. The CDR3 is made up of 15 amino acids. Germline V CDR1 and CDR2: SNHLY, FYNNEI. V lost 4 bases to trimming and J lost 1 base, with 11 bases between them. CDR3 protein: CASSVSLLAKNIQYF. Written as DNA, the CDR3 is TGTGCCAGCAGTGTGAGTCTTCTCGCCAAAAACATTCAGTACTTC.

This clonotype has ten or more counts. The CDR3 DNA reads TGTGCCAGCAGTGGGACTAGCGGGAGCCCCTACGAGCAGTACTTC. It translates to CASSGTSGSPYEQYF. The chain carries TRBV27 and TRBJ2-7, with 14 bases lining up with TRBD2. The CDR3 contains 15 residues. Per germline, CDR1 MNHEY and CDR2 SMNVEV (reference sequence). Trimming took 5 bases from V and 2 from J; bases not matched to a gene: 2.

In this sample, this clonotype turned up many times. V gene TRBV12-3 or TRBV12-4 combines with J gene TRBJ2-2, with a tentative D call TRBD2 (5 bases). Trimming pared 1 base from V and 2 bases from J, leaving 8 bases between. The CDR3 runs 15 residues. CDR3: CASSLGRVNTGELFF. The CDR3 coding sequence is TGTGCCAGCAGTTTAGGGCGGGTTAACACCGGGGAGCTGTTTTTT.

At least ten counts were recorded for this clonotype. The rearrangement links TRBV5-1 to TRBJ2-1; D might be TRBD1 (5 bases). This CDR3 is built from 16 residues. Germline V lookup: CDR1 SGHRS, CDR2 YFSETQ. V was shortened by 4 bases and J by 1 base, with 15 bases between the two germline ends. This CDR3 is CASSTGTLGSYNEQFF. In DNA, the CDR3 is TGCGCCAGCAGCACAGGAACACTCGGTTCCTACAATGAGCAGTTCTTC. The full variable domain, with the rest looked up from reference TRBV5-1 and TRBJ2-1, is KAGVTQTPRYLIKTRGQQVTLSCSPISGHRSVSWYQQTPGQGLQFLFEYFSETQRNKGNFPGRFSGRQFSNSRSEMNVSTLELGDSALYLCASSTGTLGSYNEQFFGPGTRLTVL.

This clonotype came up a few times. The DNA for the CDR3 is TGTGCCAGCAGCGTGAGGGACAGGGGGGCAAAAGATGGCTACACCTTC. Translation: CASSVRDRGAKDGYTF. The V and J genes are TRBV3-1 and TRBJ1-2, with 11 bases aligning to TRBD1. The CDR3 sequence is 16 residues long. From germline, CDR1 is LGHDT and CDR2 YNNKEL (reference sequence). The ends lost 5 bases at V and 6 bases at J; junction bases unmatched: 11.

Only a few counts were recorded for this clonotype. The chain joins TRBV11-2 to TRBJ2-3; the D is unclear. The length of the CDR3 is 15 residues. Per germline, CDR1 SGHAT and CDR2 FQNNGV. Trimming left V 1 base short and J 1 base short, with 9 bases between. For the CDR3, the DNA is TGTGCCAGCAGCTTAGCTTGGTCCCGCACAGATACGCAGTATTTT. It yields the protein CASSLAWSRTDTQYF.

The table lists this clonotype with a few counts. V usage is TRBV20-1 and J usage is TRBJ1-4; the D gene is possibly TRBD1 (5 bases). Per the germline V gene, CDR1 is DFQATT and CDR2 is SNEGSKA (reference sequence). Trimming took off 5 bases at V and 3 bases at J, with 10 bases between the two ends. The CDR3 totals 13 residues. The CDR3 coding sequence is TGCAGTGCTTTTGACAGTTCTAATGAAAAACTGTTTTTT. It yields the protein CSAFDSSNEKLFF.

This clonotype came up many times. V is TRBV11-2 and J is TRBJ2-1; the D call may be TRBD1 or TRBD2 (5 bases each). In germline, CDR1 is SGHAT, CDR2 FQNNGV. V lost 2 bases and J 8 bases, leaving 13 bases between the germline ends. This CDR3 has 14 amino acids. The CDR3 DNA is TGTGCCAGCAGCTTATTGCAGGGCGGGTATGAGCAGTTCTTC. Encoded protein: CASSLLQGGYEQFF.

With regard to this clonotype: At one end the junction does not follow the germline gene, possibly because of a read error. The rearrangement joins TRBV7-9 to TRBJ2-5; D possibly corresponds to TRBD2 (6 bases). Germline V gene sequence: CDR1 SEHNR, CDR2 FQNEAQ (reference sequence). The CDR3 spans 15 residues. This CDR3 reads CASSSTGTPQGTQYF. The CDR3, as DNA: TGTGCCAGCAGCTCTACCGGGACTCCGCAAGGGACCCAGTACTTC.

The rearrangement joins TRBV3-1 to TRBJ2-2, with 8 bases that match TRBD2. CDR1 and CDR2 from the germline V gene are LGHDT and YNNKEL (reference sequence). The trim removed 1 base at V and 3 bases at J, leaving 7 bases unmatched. The CDR3 has 17 residues. Here the CDR3 reads CASSQGRGGADTGELFF. The DNA for the CDR3 is TGTGCCAGCAGCCAAGGACGGGGGGGAGCGGACACCGGGGAGCTGTTTTTT.

The chain recombines TRBV30 with TRBJ2-1, with D perhaps TRBD1 (5 bases). The CDR3 extends over 12 amino acids. Germline assignment: CDR1 GTSNPN and CDR2 SVGIG (reference sequence). This CDR3 is CVALGVGNEQFF. The CDR3 DNA is TGTGTCGCTTTAGGGGTCGGAAATGAGCAGTTCTTC.

The J gene is TRBJ2-4, the V gene TRBV11-2, with 11 bases identical to TRBD1. The trim removed 4 bases at V and 8 bases at J, leaving 7 bases unmatched. The CDR3 totals 15 residues. CDR1 is SGHAT, CDR2 FQNNGV, per germline. The CDR3: CASSSVGTGGDIQYF. The CDR3 DNA is TGTGCCAGCAGCTCAGTGGGGACAGGGGGGGACATTCAGTACTTC.

In this sample, this clonotype turned up many times. J is TRBJ2-7 and V is TRBV11-2, with 12 bases lining up with TRBD2. This CDR3 is 15 amino acids long. V lost 5 bases to trimming and J lost 6 bases; unmatched junction nucleotides: 8. Germline CDR1 SGHAT, CDR2 FQNNGV. CDR3 region: CASSLLAGGMGEQYF. In DNA, the CDR3 is TGTGCCAGCAGCCTACTAGCGGGAGGTATGGGCGAGCAGTACTTC.